This T cell receptor beta chain was recorded in a study of cytomegalovirus exposure and HLA in healthy donors. With 60 Vbeta and 13 Jbeta primers, the PCR was carried out. The table came from immunoSEQ multiplex PCR; TCRdb's copy has only in-frame clones and leaves some out. The table has approximately 150,000 clones, 65% to 80% seen once. Of note for this clone: What it binds is not known.

Findings and limits, study-wide: The study put 150 to 200 TCR beta chains on its list as cytomegalovirus-associated. The authors later linked a missense DCLRE1C variant to TCR beta V- and J-gene trimming.

V was cut by 8 bases and J by 4 bases, with 14 bases left in between. Germline V gives CDR1 SNHLY, CDR2 FYNNEI. The CDR3 totals 13 residues. This sequence joins TRBV2 and TRBJ1-2, with D possibly being TRBD1 (6 bases). The receptor's source is a middle-aged woman in good health and CMV-seronegative. What was sequenced was PBMCs. The CDR3 region is CASVLRQVYGYTF. The CDR3 DNA reads TGTGCCAGCGTTTTGAGACAGGTCTATGGCTACACCTTC.